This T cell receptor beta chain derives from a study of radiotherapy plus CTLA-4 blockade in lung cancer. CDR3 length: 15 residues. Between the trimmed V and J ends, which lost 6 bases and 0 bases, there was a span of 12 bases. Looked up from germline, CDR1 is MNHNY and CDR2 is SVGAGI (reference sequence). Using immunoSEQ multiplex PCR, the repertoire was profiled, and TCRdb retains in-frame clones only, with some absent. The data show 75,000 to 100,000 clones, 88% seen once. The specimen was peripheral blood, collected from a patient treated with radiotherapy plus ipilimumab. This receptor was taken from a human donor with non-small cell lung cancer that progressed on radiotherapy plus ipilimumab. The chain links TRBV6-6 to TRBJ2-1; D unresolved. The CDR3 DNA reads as TGTGCCAGCAGAGATACCAAGAGCTCCTACAATGAGCAGTTCTTC. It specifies CASRDTKSSYNEQFF.